Following are 17 T cell receptor beta chains from one sample sequenced in a study of blood T cell repertoires in COVID-19. The assay was immunoSEQ multiplex PCR, and TCRdb's table has in-frame clones only and misses some. This table has roughly 300,000 clones, over 75% appearing once. Material: peripheral blood. The receptor source for this set is a human donor in a cohort sampled during active COVID-19.

This chain connects TRBV2 to TRBJ2-1; tentative D call: TRBD2 (6 bases). From germline, CDR1 is SNHLY and CDR2 FYNNEI. CDR3 length: 14 residues. V was pared by 6 bases and J by 6 bases, with 15 bases between. CDR3: CASREGPNSNEQFF. Here the CDR3 DNA reads TGTGCCAGCAGGGAGGGGCCGAATAGCAATGAGCAGTTCTTC.

The chain uses TRBV3-1 (or the pseudogene TRBV3-2) and TRBJ2-1; 10 nucleotides align to TRBD2. The CDR3 is 13 amino acids. Losses at the gene ends were 4 bases for V and 9 bases for J; bases not matched to a gene: 3. Germline CDR1 LGHDT, CDR2 YNNKEL (reference sequence). The DNA of the CDR3 is TGTGCCAGCAGCCCTAGCGGGAGCGGTGAGCAGTTCTTC. This sequence encodes CASSPSGSGEQFF.

J is TRBJ1-4 and V is TRBV28, with D unclear. Germline-derived CDR1 and CDR2 are MDHEN and SYDVKM. Between the trimmed V and J ends, which lost 3 bases and 5 bases, there was a span of 16 bases. The CDR3 contains 16 residues. The CDR3 sequence: CASSFLSGSSNEKLFF. The CDR3 DNA reads as TGTGCCAGCAGTTTCCTTTCAGGCAGTTCAAATGAAAAACTGTTTTTT.

The CDR3 spells CAWSVRSGQLYEQYF. DNA of the CDR3: TGTGCCTGGAGTGTACGGTCAGGCCAGCTCTACGAGCAGTACTTC. The rearrangement links TRBV30 to TRBJ2-7; D not certain. This CDR3 comprises 15 residues. The germline V and J ends were trimmed by 0 bases and 3 bases, with 15 bases remaining between them. Germline V gene lookup returns CDR1 GTSNPN and CDR2 SVGIG (reference sequence).

V and J are TRBV7-2 and TRBJ1-3; unclear D gene. Germline loops: CDR1 SGHTA, CDR2 FQGNSA. The V and J ends lost 1 base and 0 bases respectively, with 13 bases between them. This CDR3 is built from 17 residues. DNA for the CDR3: TGTGCCAGCAGCTTAGTGGTGGTGGGCGACTCTGGAAACACCATATATTTT. This translates into CASSLVVVGDSGNTIYF.

In DNA, the CDR3 is TGTGCCAGCTTCAATAGCGGGAGGGCCGGGTTCGAGCAGTACTTC. Its translation is CASFNSGRAGFEQYF. V is TRBV27 and J is TRBJ2-7; 11 bases map to TRBD2. This CDR3 has 15 residues. Losses at the gene ends were 8 bases for V and 6 bases for J; bases not matched to a gene: 12. Germline V gene data show CDR1 as MNHEY and CDR2 as SMNVEV (reference sequence).

The genes are TRBV5-8 and TRBJ2-3; the D is unclear. This CDR3 has 16 residues. CDR1 and CDR2 (germline): SGHTS, YDEGEE. The V gene lost 7 bases and the J gene lost 2 bases, with 20 bases spanning the gap. The CDR3 DNA reads as TGTGCCAGCCCTACCGCCCGCGGATCTACCACAGATACGCAGTATTTT. Encoded protein: CASPTARGSTTDTQYF. The full variable domain, completed using reference TRBV5-8 and TRBJ2-3, is EAGVTQSPTHLIKTRGQQATLRCSPISGHTSVYWYQQALGLGLQFLLWYDEGEERNRGNFPPRFSGRQFPNYSSELNVNALELEDSALYLCASPTARGSTTDTQYFGPGTRLTVL.

The gene calls are TRBV5-6 and TRBJ2-7; no clear D. The germline CDR1 and CDR2 sequences are SGHDT and YYEEEE. The CDR3 is 14 residues long. V lost 1 base to trimming and J lost 0 bases, with 8 bases between them. CDR3 region: CASSLTGFSYEQYF. The CDR3 coding sequence is TGTGCCAGCAGCTTGACCGGGTTCTCCTACGAGCAGTACTTC.

In DNA form, the CDR3 reads TGTGCCAGCAGTTACATCCCGAGGGACTTGGAAGAGCAGTACTTC. Its protein is CASSYIPRDLEEQYF. The chain is built from TRBV6-2 or TRBV6-3 and TRBJ2-7; the D gene is possibly TRBD2 (6 bases). This CDR3 is built from 15 residues. Germline loops: CDR1 MNHEY, CDR2 SVGEGT. Deletions cut 2 bases from V and 7 bases from J, with 18 bases between.

V gene TRBV19 combines with J gene TRBJ1-5, with a possible D match to TRBD1 (6 bases). This CDR3 contains 12 residues. V dropped 7 bases and J dropped 5 bases, with 9 bases sitting between them. Per the germline V gene, CDR1 is LNHDA and CDR2 is SQIVND (reference sequence). The CDR3 reads CASTQGYQPQHF. In DNA form, the CDR3 reads TGTGCCAGTACCCAGGGGTATCAGCCCCAGCATTTT.

V is TRBV29-1 and J is TRBJ2-2, with D unresolved. Germline V gene data show CDR1 as SQVTM and CDR2 as ANQGSEA. V lost 7 bases and J lost 1, with 13 bases in between. The length of the CDR3 is 14 residues. CDR3 in DNA: TGCAGCGCCTCTCACAGATTGAACACCGGGGAGCTGTTTTTT. Residues: CSASHRLNTGELFF.

The rearrangement joins TRBV19 to TRBJ2-2, with unresolved D. V gave up 5 bases and J gave up 5 bases, with 9 bases separating them. There are 13 residues in the CDR3. The germline CDR1 and CDR2 sequences are LNHDA and SQIVND (reference sequence). This CDR3 is CASSGHVTGELFF. For the CDR3, the DNA is TGTGCCAGTAGTGGGCACGTAACCGGGGAGCTGTTTTTT.

The chain carries TRBV3-1 (or the pseudogene TRBV3-2) and TRBJ1-5; TRBD1 is a possible D gene (5 bases). V was pared by 5 bases and J by 5 bases, with 10 bases between. Looked up from germline, CDR1 is LGHDT and CDR2 is YNNKEL (reference sequence). This CDR3 has 13 amino acids. CDR3 DNA sequence: TGTGCCAGCAGCGCAACCAGGGATCAGCCCCAGCATTTT. Residues: CASSATRDQPQHF.

This chain's CDR3 is CASTWTCSYEQYF. The CDR3 DNA reads TGTGCCAGCACTTGGACATGCTCCTACGAGCAGTACTTC. The V call is TRBV6-4, the J call TRBJ2-7; possibly TRBD1 for D (5 bases). The length of the CDR3 is 13 residues. Germline lookup yields CDR1 MRHNA and CDR2 SNTAGT. V lost 7 bases and J lost 0, with 10 bases in between.

V usage is TRBV28 and J usage is TRBJ1-5, with D perhaps matching TRBD1 (6 bases). V lost 6 bases and J lost 2, with 17 bases in between. CDR3 length: 16 amino acids. The germline V gene encodes CDR1 MDHEN and CDR2 SYDVKM. CDR3 sequence reads: CASSPAGGAGNQPQHF. CDR3 DNA: TGTGCCAGCAGCCCTGCTGGGGGCGCGGGCAATCAGCCCCAGCATTTT.

This rearrangement joins TRBV28 to TRBJ1-2; 12 bases agree with TRBD1. In germline, CDR1 is MDHEN, CDR2 SYDVKM. This CDR3 spans 13 amino acids. V shed 6 bases, J shed 8 bases, and the junction held 4 bases outside the gene matches. CDR3 bases: TGTGCCAGCAGGGGACAGGGGGCGTCAGGCTACACCTTC. Translating it yields CASRGQGASGYTF.

This clone came up a few times. This chain links TRBV27 with TRBJ1-2, with 12 bases aligning to TRBD1. With 5 bases clipped from V and 7 bases from J, the junction kept 8 bases outside the gene matches. CDR3 length: 15 residues. CDR1 is MNHEY, CDR2 SMNVEV, per germline (reference sequence). In DNA, the CDR3 is TGTGCCAGCAGTGGGCAGGGACAGGGGGCTGGTGGCTACACCTTC. Translated, it gives CASSGQGQGAGGYTF.